The rows below give T cell receptor beta chains drawn from one sample of a study of early T cells in non-severe SARS-CoV-2 infection. A single record per CDR3 protein comes from TCRdb applying MiXCR to the 5' RACE reads. The sample consists of over 50,000 distinct CDR3 sequences, roughly a tenth of them appearing once. The sample comprised whole blood. These receptors were collected from an adult who was a healthcare worker with PCR-confirmed SARS-CoV-2 infection or an uninfected control (not recorded which). CDR3s include the opening cysteine and the closing phenylalanine or tryptophan. The order of the fields is J gene, D gene, CDR3 length, V gene, clone size, CDR3 DNA, CDR3 protein. A D gene is named only where the DNA matches it firmly. A row's size may be missing; if present it is once, few, many or a size class.

j_call: TRBJ1-2
d_call: NA
cdr3_length: 13
v_call: TRBV9
clone_size: many
cdr3_nt: TGTGCCAGCAGCCGTGGACAGTTCTATGGCTACACCTTC
cdr3_aa: CASSRGQFYGYTF

j_call: TRBJ2-7
d_call: NA
cdr3_length: 15
v_call: TRBV5-5
clone_size: NA
cdr3_nt: TGTGCCAGCAGCTTTGACAGGGGAGGGCACTACGAGCAGTACTTC
cdr3_aa: CASSFDRGGHYEQYF

j_call: TRBJ2-5
d_call: TRBD2
cdr3_length: 14
v_call: TRBV20-1
clone_size: NA
cdr3_nt: TGCAGTGCTACCCCCGGGACTAGCAAAGAGACCCAGTACTTC
cdr3_aa: CSATPGTSKETQYF

j_call: TRBJ1-2
d_call: NA
cdr3_length: 13
v_call: TRBV6-1
clone_size: few
cdr3_nt: TGTGCCAGCAGTGGTACAGGAAGCTATGGCTACACCTTC
cdr3_aa: CASSGTGSYGYTF

j_call: TRBJ2-3
d_call: NA
cdr3_length: 15
v_call: TRBV11-2
clone_size: NA
cdr3_nt: TGTGCCAGCAGCTTAGATTCGGGAGGCACAGATACGCAGTATTTT
cdr3_aa: CASSLDSGGTDTQYF

j_call: TRBJ2-3
d_call: NA
cdr3_length: 13
v_call: TRBV29-1
clone_size: many
cdr3_nt: TGCAGTAAGGGGGGCCCCGGAGCAGATACGCAGTATTTT
cdr3_aa: CSKGGPGADTQYF

j_call: TRBJ1-2
d_call: NA
cdr3_length: 15
v_call: TRBV19
clone_size: many
cdr3_nt: TGTGCCAGTAGTATTTGGGTTTCGGAAACGGATGGCTACACCTTC
cdr3_aa: CASSIWVSETDGYTF

j_call: TRBJ2-3
d_call: NA
cdr3_length: 14
v_call: TRBV2
clone_size: many
cdr3_nt: TGTGCCAGCATCGTGGAGAGGGGCACAGATACGCAGTATTTT
cdr3_aa: CASIVERGTDTQYF

j_call: TRBJ2-3
d_call: TRBD1
cdr3_length: 14
v_call: TRBV5-1
clone_size: NA
cdr3_nt: TGCGCCAGCAGACCTACAGGGGCCACAGATACGCAGTATTTT
cdr3_aa: CASRPTGATDTQYF

j_call: TRBJ1-6
d_call: TRBD1
cdr3_length: 16
v_call: TRBV5-4
clone_size: many
cdr3_nt: TGTGCCAGCAGCTTGGGGACCGGGACAGGGATTTCACCCCTCCACTTT
cdr3_aa: CASSLGTGTGISPLHF

j_call: TRBJ2-5
d_call: TRBD2
cdr3_length: 16
v_call: TRBV12-5
clone_size: many
cdr3_nt: TGTGCTAGTGGTTTAGGACTAGCGGATACCCAAGAGACCCAGTACTTC
cdr3_aa: CASGLGLADTQETQYF

j_call: TRBJ1-2
d_call: NA
cdr3_length: 14
v_call: TRBV7-9
clone_size: NA
cdr3_nt: TGTGCCAGCAGCTTAGGACCCCCTCGACATGGCTACACCTTC
cdr3_aa: CASSLGPPRHGYTF

j_call: TRBJ1-2
d_call: TRBD1
cdr3_length: 15
v_call: TRBV10-2
clone_size: many
cdr3_nt: TGCGCCAGCAGTTCCGAGGGACAGCCGATATATGGCTACACCTTC
cdr3_aa: CASSSEGQPIYGYTF

j_call: TRBJ2-5
d_call: NA
cdr3_length: 15
v_call: TRBV12-3/TRBV12-4
clone_size: few
cdr3_nt: TGTGCCAGCAGCCCCGCCCCCCAGGGGGGAGAGACCCAGTACTTC
cdr3_aa: CASSPAPQGGETQYF

j_call: TRBJ2-1
d_call: NA
cdr3_length: 14
v_call: TRBV30
clone_size: many
cdr3_nt: TGTGCCTGGAAATCCCGGCTCTCCTACAATGAGCAGTTCTTC
cdr3_aa: CAWKSRLSYNEQFF

j_call: TRBJ2-3
d_call: TRBD2
cdr3_length: 18
v_call: TRBV6-2/TRBV6-3
clone_size: many
cdr3_nt: TGTGCCAGCAGTTACTTAGGGACTAGCGATTCGCGCACAGATACGCAGTATTTT
cdr3_aa: CASSYLGTSDSRTDTQYF

j_call: TRBJ2-5
d_call: TRBD2
cdr3_length: 14
v_call: TRBV20-1
clone_size: few
cdr3_nt: TGCAGTGCTAGCACGACTAGCGGCCAAGAGACCCAGTACTTC
cdr3_aa: CSASTTSGQETQYF

j_call: TRBJ1-5
d_call: NA
cdr3_length: 14
v_call: TRBV12-3/TRBV12-4
clone_size: NA
cdr3_nt: TGTGCCAGCCAAGTAACGGGAGCCAATCAGCCCCAGCATTTT
cdr3_aa: CASQVTGANQPQHF

j_call: TRBJ2-6
d_call: NA
cdr3_length: 17
v_call: TRBV3-1
clone_size: many
cdr3_nt: TGTGCCAGCAGCCAAGATAGTTGGGGGCTCGGGGCCAACGTCCTGACTTTC
cdr3_aa: CASSQDSWGLGANVLTF

j_call: TRBJ2-1
d_call: NA
cdr3_length: 14
v_call: TRBV7-9
clone_size: NA
cdr3_nt: TGTGCCAGCAGCTTAGTGGGTTTAGGTAATGAGCAGTTCTTC
cdr3_aa: CASSLVGLGNEQFF

j_call: TRBJ2-5
d_call: TRBD2
cdr3_length: 14
v_call: TRBV5-1
clone_size: many
cdr3_nt: TGCGCCAGCAGTCTGATCGGGGGGGAAGAGACCCAGTACTTC
cdr3_aa: CASSLIGGEETQYF

j_call: TRBJ1-2
d_call: NA
cdr3_length: 16
v_call: TRBV5-4
clone_size: NA
cdr3_nt: TGTGCCAGCAGCCAGGAACGGCAGGGCCTAAACTATGGCTACACCTTC
cdr3_aa: CASSQERQGLNYGYTF

j_call: TRBJ2-7
d_call: NA
cdr3_length: 11
v_call: TRBV2
clone_size: NA
cdr3_nt: TGTGCCAGCAGCGCACAGGCGGCGCAGTACTTC
cdr3_aa: CASSAQAAQYF

j_call: TRBJ1-5
d_call: NA
cdr3_length: 14
v_call: TRBV12-2
clone_size: NA
cdr3_nt: TGTGCAAGTCGTCCCGACCGAGTGGAATCTCCCCAGCATTTT
cdr3_aa: CASRPDRVESPQHF

j_call: TRBJ2-7
d_call: NA
cdr3_length: 16
v_call: TRBV9
clone_size: few
cdr3_nt: TGTGCCAGCAGCGCCTATATGACTACCCCCGGAAACGAGCAGTACTTC
cdr3_aa: CASSAYMTTPGNEQYF

j_call: TRBJ2-3
d_call: TRBD1
cdr3_length: 19
v_call: TRBV6-2/TRBV6-3
clone_size: many
cdr3_nt: TGTGCCAGCAGTTTCGAGGCAGGGGGCCGGGGACTCATCACAGATACGCAGTATTTT
cdr3_aa: CASSFEAGGRGLITDTQYF

j_call: TRBJ1-2
d_call: TRBD1
cdr3_length: 14
v_call: TRBV7-2
clone_size: many
cdr3_nt: TGTGCCAGCAGCTTAGATCAGGGGGCTTATGGCTACACCTTC
cdr3_aa: CASSLDQGAYGYTF

j_call: TRBJ2-7
d_call: TRBD1
cdr3_length: 16
v_call: TRBV6-1
clone_size: few
cdr3_nt: TGTGCCAGCAGTGACATAGGGACAGGCCTTCAAGATGTTCAGTACTTC
cdr3_aa: CASSDIGTGLQDVQYF

j_call: TRBJ2-5
d_call: NA
cdr3_length: 14
v_call: TRBV6-6
clone_size: many
cdr3_nt: TGTGCCAGCAGTTACCCAGGTTTCCAAGAGACCCAGTACTTC
cdr3_aa: CASSYPGFQETQYF

j_call: TRBJ1-6
d_call: NA
cdr3_length: 16
v_call: TRBV15
clone_size: many
cdr3_nt: TGTGCCACCAGCAGAGTGGCAGGCCTCGGGAATTCACCCCTCCACTTT
cdr3_aa: CATSRVAGLGNSPLHF

j_call: TRBJ1-1
d_call: NA
cdr3_length: 13
v_call: TRBV2
clone_size: many
cdr3_nt: TGTGCCAGCAGTGAAAGGGGACCCACTGAAGCTTTCTTT
cdr3_aa: CASSERGPTEAFF